This T cell receptor beta chain is from a study of T cell clones after liver transplantation. Across the study: Samples came from ITN030ST, which attempted immunosuppression withdrawal within 2 years of liver transplantation. Patients counted as tolerant after at least one year off all immunosuppression, enzymes not exceeding twice normal. Third-party-reactive TCRbeta sequences from pre-transplant mixed lymphocyte reactions served as antigen-independent comparators.

Unstimulated PBMCs were sorted into CD3+CD4+ and CD3+CD8+ populations. This clone was seen more than once but under ten times. Some clones are missing from TCRdb's copy, which holds only in-frame ones; the method was immunoSEQ multiplex PCR. Of roughly 50,000 clones in the sample, 65% to 85% are singletons; the top ten hold roughly 8.1%. This CDR3 has 16 residues. The junction had 7 bases not matched to a gene; V was cut back by 3 bases and J by 4 bases. Germline CDR1 reads KGHSH; CDR2 reads LQKENI. The chain uses TRBV18 and TRBJ1-5; TRBD1 matches at 9 bases. The receptor's source is a human donor who received a liver transplant. The specimen comprised CD4+ T cells from blood, sampled before liver transplant. CDR3 amino acids: CASSPRQGGENQPQHF. The CDR3, as DNA: TGTGCCAGCTCACCGCGACAGGGGGGTGAGAATCAGCCCCAGCATTTT.